This TCR beta chain emerged from a study of monozygotic twins with cystic fibrosis. Points on this clone: Antigen unknown.

Points from the study as a whole: Unrelated CF individuals shared fewer identical clonotypes than monozygotic CF twins.

Trimming cost V 4 bases and J 2 bases, with 13 bases left between them. From germline, CDR1 is SGHRS and CDR2 YFSETQ. The length of the CDR3 is 14 residues. Using immunoSEQ multiplex PCR, the repertoire was profiled, and TCRdb retains in-frame clones only, with some absent. The table lists approximately 21,000 clones, about 87% of them singletons. The material sequenced was blood. The TCR comes from a young woman with cystic fibrosis. This rearrangement joins TRBV5-1 to TRBJ2-7; D possibly corresponds to TRBD1 (6 bases). The CDR3 DNA follows: TGCGCCAGCAGCACGGGGACACCCCCCTACGAGCAGTACTTC. Its translation is CASSTGTPPYEQYF.